The 26 T cell receptor beta chains presented below share a single source sample, sequenced in a study of T-cell memory formation after mild COVID-19. TCRdb processed the 5' RACE reads anew with MiXCR; each CDR3 protein has one entry. The sample lists roughly 450,000 distinct CDR3 sequences, approximately 18% occurring once. Sequencing was performed on PBMCs or a T cell subset sorted from them (not recorded which). These receptors were collected from an adult woman who had mild COVID-19 (a few samples of this study predate the infection). Cell type and time point are not known.

This clonotype came up a few times. The chain links TRBV27 to TRBJ2-7, with TRBD1 matching 7 bases. The ends lost 4 bases at V and 4 bases at J; junction bases unmatched: 4. The CDR3 loop spans 13 amino acids. Germline V gene sequence: CDR1 MNHEY, CDR2 SMNVEV (reference sequence). In DNA, the CDR3 is TGTGCCAGCAGTTCCTACAGGGGTTACGAGCAGTACTTC. Translated, it gives CASSSYRGYEQYF.

Ten or more counts support this clonotype. The rearrangement uses TRBV5-1 and TRBJ2-1, with TRBD2 matching over 8 bases. Unmatched junction bases numbered 3, after V lost 5 bases and J lost 5 bases. The CDR3 has 13 residues. Per the germline V gene, CDR1 is SGHRS and CDR2 is YFSETQ. The CDR3 DNA reads as TGCGCCAGCAGATTCGGGGGGGACAATGAGCAGTTCTTC. This sequence encodes CASRFGGDNEQFF. Combining the CDR3 with reference TRBV5-1 and TRBJ2-1 gives the whole variable domain KAGVTQTPRYLIKTRGQQVTLSCSPISGHRSVSWYQQTPGQGLQFLFEYFSETQRNKGNFPGRFSGRQFSNSRSEMNVSTLELGDSALYLCASRFGGDNEQFFGPGTRLTVL.

In its sample, this clonotype was seen a few times. V and J are TRBV18 and TRBJ1-5; 9 bases are a match to TRBD1. The CDR3 is 18 residues long. The trim removed 0 bases at V and 2 bases at J, leaving 8 bases unmatched. Per germline, CDR1 KGHSH and CDR2 LQKENI. The CDR3 DNA is TGTGCCAGCTCACCACCGGGACAGGGTCATAGTGGCAATCAGCCCCAGCATTTT. Its translation is CASSPPGQGHSGNQPQHF.

This clonotype has more than one count but fewer than ten. The chain couples TRBV12-3 or TRBV12-4 to TRBJ2-2; D is ambiguous. This CDR3 has 13 residues. V was clipped by 2 bases and J by 9 bases, with 10 bases between them. CDR3 residues: CASSLFPARELFF. The CDR3 nucleotides read TGTGCCAGCAGTTTATTCCCAGCGCGGGAGCTGTTTTTT.

This clonotype was counted many times. The chain combines TRBV24-1 with TRBJ2-3; 8 positions agree with TRBD2. CDR3 length: 18 residues. Losses at the gene ends were 4 bases for V and 2 bases for J; bases not matched to a gene: 13. Germline CDR1 is KGHDR and CDR2 is SFDVKD. The CDR3: CATSDPERGPAFTDTQYF. In DNA, the CDR3 is TGTGCCACCAGTGACCCCGAGCGGGGGCCCGCCTTCACAGATACGCAGTATTTT.

The rearrangement links TRBV7-8 to TRBJ1-2; maybe TRBD1 (5 bases). CDR1 and CDR2 (germline): SGHVS, FQNEAQ. V shed 1 base and J shed 9 bases, with 15 bases lying between them. This CDR3 spans 14 amino acids. As DNA, the CDR3 is TGTGCCAGCAGCTTAGGAGGGGCAGGGCACAGCTACACCTTC. Amino acids: CASSLGGAGHSYTF.

This clonotype was seen a few times. J is TRBJ2-3 and V is TRBV24-1; a possible D gene is TRBD2 (6 bases). The V end lost 9 bases, the J end lost 0 bases, and 12 bases lay between the germline ends. The germline V gene has CDR1 KGHDR and CDR2 SFDVKD. This CDR3 region has 14 residues. CDR3 bases: TGTGCCACCGGGAGGACGGCTAGCACAGATACGCAGTATTTT. Amino acid sequence: CATGRTASTDTQYF.

Details on this clonotype: At one end the junction does not follow the germline gene, possibly because of a read error. The V and J genes are TRBV24-1 and TRBJ2-1; no clear D. The CDR3 is 17 residues long. From germline, CDR1 is KGHDR and CDR2 SFDVKD. The CDR3 nucleotides read TGTGCCACCAGTGATTTCTCAGTTCGCTCGGGCTACAATAAGCAGTTCTTC. Amino acids: CATSDFSVRSGYNKQFF.

The CDR3 sequence: CASSVPGEAGGPSDYNEQFF. The CDR3 DNA reads as TGTGCCAGCAGCGTGCCAGGTGAAGCGGGAGGGCCCTCAGATTACAATGAGCAGTTCTTC. This chain links TRBV9 with TRBJ2-1; TRBD2 matches 10 bases. Germline V gene sequence: CDR1 SGDLS, CDR2 YYNGEE. After removal of 2 bases from V and 4 bases from J, the junction contained 18 bases not matched to a gene. The CDR3 is made up of 20 amino acids.

Only a few counts were recorded for this clonotype. This may stem from a read error, because a much larger clone lies one nucleotide away. This chain links TRBV29-1 with TRBJ1-2; 8 nucleotides agree with TRBD1. V was clipped by 5 bases and J by 3 bases; unmatched bases: 2. Germline CDR1 is SQVTM and CDR2 is ANQGSEA. This CDR3 has 12 amino acids. The CDR3 reads CSVQDRDYGYTF. DNA for the CDR3: TGCAGCGTTCAGGACAGGGACTATGGCTACACCTTC.

The V gene is TRBV4-1, the J gene TRBJ1-5; D not resolved. The CDR3 loop spans 15 amino acids. Deletions cut 4 bases from V and 0 bases from J, with 10 bases between. CDR1 MGHRA and CDR2 YSYEKL come from the germline V gene. CDR3 bases: TGCGCCAGCAGCCCATTGGCGAATAGCAATCAGCCCCAGCATTTT. Translation gives CASSPLANSNQPQHF.

The chain recombines TRBV10-3 with TRBJ1-1; 9 bases map to TRBD1. The V gene's germline CDR1 is ENHRY and CDR2 SYGVKD. J was trimmed by 1 base and V by 7 bases; bases with no gene match: 10. This CDR3 region has 16 residues. In DNA form, the CDR3 reads TGTGCCATCAACCCCGGGACAGGGCGCGGGAACACTGAAGCTTTCTTT. This sequence encodes CAINPGTGRGNTEAFF.

In this sample, this clonotype turned up a few times. The chain employs TRBV7-6 and TRBJ2-2, with D possibly matching TRBD1 (6 bases). This CDR3 is built from 16 residues. CDR1 SGHVS and CDR2 FNYEAQ come from the germline V gene. The ends were cut back, 4 bases at V and 0 bases at J, with 12 bases in the middle. The CDR3 is CASSSRGGANTGELFF. In DNA, the CDR3 is TGTGCCAGCAGCTCGCGAGGGGGAGCGAACACCGGGGAGCTGTTTTTT.

The V call is TRBV24-1, the J call TRBJ2-7, with D possibly being TRBD1 or TRBD2 (5 bases each). Germline V gene data show CDR1 as KGHDR and CDR2 as SFDVKD. There are 15 residues in the CDR3. The V end lost 2 bases, the J end lost 3 bases, and 13 bases lay between the germline ends. The DNA of the CDR3 is TGTGCCACCAGTGATTCAGGGACCCAACTCTACGAGCAGTACTTC. It translates to CATSDSGTQLYEQYF.

The chain employs TRBV4-3 and TRBJ2-3; 8 bases match TRBD2. J gave up 1 base and V 0 bases, and 3 bases lay outside the gene matches. Looked up from germline, CDR1 is LGHNA and CDR2 is YSLEER. This CDR3 is 16 amino acids long. CDR3 coding DNA: TGCGCCAGCAGCCAAGATTCAGCGGGAGGCACAGATACGCAGTATTTT. Amino acids: CASSQDSAGGTDTQYF.

This clonotype was picked up a small number of times. The rearrangement uses TRBV28 and TRBJ2-3; 11 bases fit TRBD2. The length of the CDR3 is 16 residues. The V gene's germline CDR1 is MDHEN and CDR2 SYDVKM. V gave up 8 bases and J gave up 5 bases; unmatched junction bases: 12. CDR3: CASGGPLTSGIDTQYF. The CDR3 DNA sequence: TGTGCCAGCGGAGGCCCCCTGACTAGCGGGATAGATACGCAGTATTTT.

This chain connects TRBV5-6 to TRBJ1-2, with 8 bases matching TRBD1. The CDR3 has 13 residues. The V and J ends lost 3 bases and 9 bases, in that order; junction bases with no gene match: 7. Per germline, CDR1 SGHDT and CDR2 YYEEEE. This CDR3 is CASSSRQGLSYTF. The CDR3 bases are TGTGCCAGCAGCTCGCGACAGGGGCTGAGCTACACCTTC.

This chain connects TRBV7-2 to TRBJ1-5, with unresolved D. With 3 bases removed from V and 5 bases from J, the gap between germline ends came to 8 bases. In germline, CDR1 is SGHTA, CDR2 FQGNSA. This CDR3 contains 13 residues. CDR3 sequence reads: CASSFSLDQPQHF. In nucleotides, the CDR3 is TGTGCCAGCAGCTTTTCGTTAGATCAGCCCCAGCATTTT.

The table lists this clonotype with a few counts. V and J are TRBV3-1 and TRBJ2-2; the match to TRBD2 covers 13 bases. V shed 2 bases and J 5 bases; nucleotides not matched to a gene: 11. This CDR3 has 19 amino acids. Looked up from germline, CDR1 is LGHDT and CDR2 is YNNKEL (reference sequence). CDR3 DNA: TGTGCCAGCAGCCAACTTGGGCTGCTACTAGCGGGGGGGACCGGGGAGCTGTTTTTT. Amino acid sequence: CASSQLGLLLAGGTGELFF.

The rearrangement joins TRBV6-2 or TRBV6-3 to TRBJ2-7; 7 nucleotides align to TRBD2. V lost 2 bases, J lost 6 bases, and 7 bases stayed unmatched. CDR1 is MNHEY and CDR2 is SVGEGT in the germline V gene. The CDR3 length is 14 residues. The CDR3 region is CASSYGGSIAEQYF. The CDR3 region has the DNA TGTGCCAGCAGTTACGGCGGGAGTATAGCCGAGCAGTACTTC.

This clonotype was recorded only once. The V and J genes are TRBV15 and TRBJ2-5; D may match TRBD1 or TRBD2 (5 bases each). The germline V gene has CDR1 LNHNV and CDR2 YYDKDF (reference sequence). V lost 4 bases and J 5 bases, leaving 11 bases between the germline ends. This CDR3 spans 13 amino acids. The CDR3 DNA is TGTGCCACCAGCAAAGGGACCAGGGAGACCCAGTACTTC. Its protein is CATSKGTRETQYF.

V is TRBV29-1 and J is TRBJ2-7, with D perhaps matching TRBD2 (6 bases). The germline V gene encodes CDR1 SQVTM and CDR2 ANQGSEA. Trimming cost V 4 bases and J 0 bases, with 10 bases left between them. The CDR3 covers 13 residues. DNA of the CDR3: TGCAGCGTTGGGGCCGGGAGCTCCTACGAGCAGTACTTC. Translation: CSVGAGSSYEQYF.

The V call is TRBV12-3 or TRBV12-4, the J call TRBJ1-2; TRBD1 agrees at 8 bases. The CDR3 extends over 14 amino acids. V dropped 4 bases and J dropped 8; count of bases not matched to a gene: 9. The CDR3 DNA reads as TGTGCCAGCAGTTCCAGTGGACAGGGCCCCGGCTACACCTTC. Translation gives CASSSSGQGPGYTF.

The rearrangement joins TRBV7-9 to TRBJ1-1; no clear D. The V end lost 0 bases, the J end lost 1 base, and 6 bases lay between the germline ends. Germline V gene lookup returns CDR1 SEHNR and CDR2 FQNEAQ (reference sequence). The CDR3 runs 14 residues. The CDR3 spells CASSLAQENTEAFF. As DNA, the CDR3 is TGTGCCAGCAGCTTAGCGCAGGAGAACACTGAAGCTTTCTTT.

V is TRBV24-1 and J is TRBJ2-6; D call uncertain. The CDR3 sequence is 16 residues long. Trimming took off 4 bases at V and 0 bases at J, with 9 bases between the two ends. Per the germline V gene, CDR1 is KGHDR and CDR2 is SFDVKD. CDR3 region: CATSDGQHSGANVLTF. In DNA, the CDR3 is TGTGCCACCAGTGACGGCCAGCACTCTGGGGCCAACGTCCTGACTTTC.

The rearrangement joins TRBV20-1 to TRBJ1-2, with 7 bases identical to TRBD1. The V segment lost 6 bases and the J segment 4 bases; nucleotides outside the gene matches: 2. The CDR3 has 11 residues. CDR1 and CDR2 (germline): DFQATT, SNEGSKA (reference sequence). CDR3 sequence (DNA): TGCAGTGCGACAGGGCGCTATGGCTACACCTTC. Its protein is CSATGRYGYTF.